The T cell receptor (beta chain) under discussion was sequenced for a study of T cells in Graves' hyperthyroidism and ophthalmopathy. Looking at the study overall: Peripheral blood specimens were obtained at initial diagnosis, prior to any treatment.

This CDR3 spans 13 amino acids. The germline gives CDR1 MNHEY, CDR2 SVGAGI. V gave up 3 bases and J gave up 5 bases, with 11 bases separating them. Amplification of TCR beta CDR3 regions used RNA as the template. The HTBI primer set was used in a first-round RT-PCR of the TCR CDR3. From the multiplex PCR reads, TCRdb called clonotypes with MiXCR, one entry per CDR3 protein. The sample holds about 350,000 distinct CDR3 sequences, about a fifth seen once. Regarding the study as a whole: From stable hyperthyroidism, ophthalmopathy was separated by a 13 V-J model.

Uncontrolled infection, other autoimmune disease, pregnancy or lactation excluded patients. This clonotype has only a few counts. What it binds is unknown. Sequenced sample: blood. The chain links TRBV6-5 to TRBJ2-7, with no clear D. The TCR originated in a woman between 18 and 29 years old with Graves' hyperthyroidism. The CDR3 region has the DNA TGTGCCAGCAGTTATTTAAGATCGGACGAGCAGTACTTC. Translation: CASSYLRSDEQYF.